The present entry profiles one T cell receptor (beta chain) with its context. TCRdb re-called the 5' RACE reads; every CDR3 protein appears as one record, without DNA. This table holds 350,000 to 400,000 distinct CDR3 sequences. The data belong to a study of T cells expressing NK-cell markers. This CDR3 spans 13 amino acids. CDR1 is SGHRS, CDR2 YFSETQ, per germline. The source of this sequence is a woman aged 50 to 65 in good health. The J gene is TRBJ2-5, the V gene TRBV5-1. The sequenced sample consisted of blood T cells: a sorted CD56 or NKG2C T cell subset, CD4+ or CD8+ T cells, or bulk PBMC T cells (not recorded which). The CDR3 loop reads CASREASQETQYF.